The T cell receptor (beta chain) described here comes from a study of regulatory T cells in long-lasting Graves disease. Study in general: Patients with persistent Graves' disease had over 5 years of antithyroid drugs and persistent TSH receptor antibodies.

Study findings and constraints: Gene preferences differed: TRBV28, TRBJ1-2, TRBJ2-5 in persistent cases.

Looked up from germline, CDR1 is SQVTM and CDR2 is ANQGSEA. The CDR3 sequence is 15 residues long. The J segment lost 7 bases and the V segment lost 6 bases, leaving 11 bases of the junction unmatched. In the case of this clonotype: Its antigen is as yet unknown.

Time point given: persistent/refractory GD, antithyroid drugs over 5 years with positive TRAb. Generation of the TCR library employed RNA extracted from PBMCs. Libraries of TCR beta came from iRepertoire HTBI primers plus Arm-PCR of CDR3 regions. TCRdb re-called the multiplex PCR reads through MiXCR, storing one row per CDR3 protein. This table has 400,000 to 500,000 distinct CDR3 sequences, about 20% appearing once. This chain links TRBV29-1 with TRBJ2-7, with 14 bases identical to TRBD2. This clonotype was obtained from a female donor with Graves disease. The sample consisted of peripheral blood mononuclear cells (PBMCs), taken when the disease was refractory, from a patient treated with antithyroid drugs. Written as DNA, the CDR3 is TGCAGCGTGGCCCCGGGACTAGCGGGAGTCGGGGAGCAGTACTTC. This translates into CSVAPGLAGVGEQYF.